This T cell receptor (beta chain) was sequenced in a study of blood T cell repertoires in COVID-19. Enrolment of Seattle patients took place during active infection, and they were followed longitudinally. In the authors' methods: For nucleated cells, counts were estimated from reference gene primer amplification. Repertoires were generated with immunoSEQ multiplex PCR, while TCRdb's copy carries only in-frame clones and drops some. V and J calls and clone size come straight from that table; D and trimming were deduced from the DNA. The data contain about 49,000 clones, roughly 79% of them singletons. Trimming pared 0 bases from V and 5 bases from J, leaving 8 bases between. The CDR3 sequence is 14 residues long. The germline V gene has CDR1 MNHNY and CDR2 SVGAGI (reference sequence).

The sample was peripheral blood. The source of this sequence is a woman aged 80 or older with COVID-19, enrolled during active disease. V and J are TRBV6-6 and TRBJ1-5; a possible D gene is TRBD1 (6 bases). CDR3 in amino acids: CASSYSTGYQPQHF. The CDR3 nucleotides read TGTGCCAGCAGTTACTCGACAGGATATCAGCCCCAGCATTTT.